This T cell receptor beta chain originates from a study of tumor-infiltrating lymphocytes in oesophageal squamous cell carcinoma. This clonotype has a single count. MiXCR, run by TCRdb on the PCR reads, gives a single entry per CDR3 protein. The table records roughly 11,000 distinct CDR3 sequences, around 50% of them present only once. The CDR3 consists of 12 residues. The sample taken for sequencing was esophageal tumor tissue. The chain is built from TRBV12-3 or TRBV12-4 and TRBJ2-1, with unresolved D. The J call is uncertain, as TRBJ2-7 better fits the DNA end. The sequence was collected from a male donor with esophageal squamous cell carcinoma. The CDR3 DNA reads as TGTGCCAGCAGTTTAAGTGTCTACGAGCAGTACTTC. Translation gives CASSLSVYEQYF.